This T cell receptor beta chain was identified in a study of shared T cell receptors in the human thymus. The assay was immunoSEQ multiplex PCR, and TCRdb's table has in-frame clones only and misses some. The data contain approximately 730,000 clones, approximately 85% of them seen just once; the ten biggest clones take up around 0.0099%. Germline lookup yields CDR1 SGHRS and CDR2 YFSETQ. V lost 5 bases to trimming and J lost 2 bases, with 16 bases between them. This CDR3 is built from 15 residues. The data were also submitted as part of a second study, on human thymus T cells.

The clonotype comes from a girl less than two years old with a congenital heart defect. J is TRBJ1-1 and V is TRBV5-1; tentative D call: TRBD1 (5 bases). The material sequenced was thymocytes. The CDR3 loop reads CASSGHPFRNTEAFF. As DNA, the CDR3 is TGCGCCAGCAGTGGACACCCATTCCGCAACACTGAAGCTTTCTTT.